Listed below are T cell receptor beta chains from one sample, sequenced in a study of blood T cells in healthy people across ages. Each CDR3 protein gets one entry after TCRdb re-called the 5' RACE reads with MiXCR. The sample lists around 600,000 distinct CDR3 sequences; 40% to 50% were seen once. The sequenced sample was blood. The receptors shown here come from a man of 80 years or more in good health. Each CDR3 is given without its conserved first and last residue. The order of the fields is V gene, clone size, CDR3 protein. Clone size appears in some rows only: once, few, many, or a class for an expanded clone.

V gene: TRBV28
clone size: few
CDR3 protein: ASSPRGQMGETQY

V gene: TRBV28
clone size: few
CDR3 protein: ASSLFVSGANVLT

V gene: TRBV20-1
clone size: .
CDR3 protein: SARVEGSLSGYT

V gene: TRBV5-1
clone size: .
CDR3 protein: ASSLDQLAGPSTDTQY

V gene: TRBV20-1
clone size: .
CDR3 protein: SARRGGRGNEKLF

V gene: TRBV12-3/TRBV12-4
clone size: .
CDR3 protein: ASSRRLAEGDEQY

V gene: TRBV12-3/TRBV12-4
clone size: .
CDR3 protein: ASRGDSDTQY

V gene: TRBV7-2
clone size: few
CDR3 protein: ASSRSTGRGYT

V gene: TRBV7-9
clone size: .
CDR3 protein: ASSFEEGPQH

V gene: TRBV2
clone size: .
CDR3 protein: ASSGTTTGLGETQY

V gene: TRBV7-9
clone size: .
CDR3 protein: ASSLSLESTDTQY

V gene: TRBV5-1
clone size: few
CDR3 protein: ASSGPPYNEQF

V gene: TRBV20-1
clone size: .
CDR3 protein: SAMVVNSPLH

V gene: TRBV6-1
clone size: .
CDR3 protein: ASKTIRGLGQPQH

V gene: TRBV3-1
clone size: .
CDR3 protein: ASSQDKGSIPSTYEQY

V gene: TRBV4-2
clone size: .
CDR3 protein: ASSQDPPRAVTNEKLF

V gene: TRBV6-5
clone size: few
CDR3 protein: ASSYSRMGRKNSEQY

V gene: TRBV7-2
clone size: .
CDR3 protein: ASSLPNFQGTQY

V gene: TRBV6-5
clone size: few
CDR3 protein: ASSYRDYSYNEQF

V gene: TRBV12-3/TRBV12-4
clone size: .
CDR3 protein: ASSRIGTGVRTGELF

V gene: TRBV7-9
clone size: .
CDR3 protein: ASSLSQPGELF

V gene: TRBV12-3/TRBV12-4
clone size: .
CDR3 protein: ASSLERFSTDTQY

V gene: TRBV29-1
clone size: few
CDR3 protein: SVEGRGTGPNEQF

V gene: TRBV29-1
clone size: .
CDR3 protein: SDSGVDGYT

V gene: TRBV29-1
clone size: few
CDR3 protein: SVEDGRNYGYT

V gene: TRBV7-2
clone size: many
CDR3 protein: ASSPPLANEQF

V gene: TRBV7-3
clone size: once
CDR3 protein: ASSPRQGASGPSCNEQF

V gene: TRBV28
clone size: .
CDR3 protein: ASRLSSGYGYT

V gene: TRBV3-1
clone size: .
CDR3 protein: ASSQDRSGQF

V gene: TRBV7-2
clone size: .
CDR3 protein: ASSQGRYEQF

V gene: TRBV12-3/TRBV12-4
clone size: few
CDR3 protein: ASSPQGAGYT

V gene: TRBV20-1
clone size: few
CDR3 protein: SASPASEQF

V gene: TRBV6-1
clone size: .
CDR3 protein: ASTPGLLTQY

V gene: TRBV20-1
clone size: .
CDR3 protein: SAGTSGVDEQY

V gene: TRBV12-3/TRBV12-4
clone size: few
CDR3 protein: ASSYPRHPQY

V gene: TRBV7-2
clone size: .
CDR3 protein: ASSIDSGHYNEQY

V gene: TRBV10-2
clone size: .
CDR3 protein: ASSESTGVEQY

V gene: TRBV6-1
clone size: .
CDR3 protein: ASSFYQETQY

V gene: TRBV6-6
clone size: .
CDR3 protein: ASSYSPTGGVGYT

V gene: TRBV20-1
clone size: once
CDR3 protein: SARDPRGARQPQH

V gene: TRBV12-3/TRBV12-4
clone size: .
CDR3 protein: ASSPRGGTSYGYT

V gene: TRBV7-8
clone size: few
CDR3 protein: ATGRTGTSGETQY

V gene: TRBV6-5
clone size: many
CDR3 protein: ASSYDRPGGGPYNEQF

V gene: TRBV28
clone size: .
CDR3 protein: ASRVSPREKLF

V gene: TRBV9
clone size: .
CDR3 protein: ASSVDEGMGTEAF

V gene: TRBV3-1
clone size: few
CDR3 protein: ASSLSGGYHYEQY

V gene: TRBV5-1
clone size: .
CDR3 protein: ASSPLSGSAGQNIQY

V gene: TRBV6-6
clone size: many
CDR3 protein: ASSYGGQPQH

V gene: TRBV29-1
clone size: .
CDR3 protein: SVYGSEGYT

V gene: TRBV11-2
clone size: .
CDR3 protein: ASSRRGAGIVSYNEQF

V gene: TRBV7-3
clone size: many
CDR3 protein: ASSLLGGYNEQF

V gene: TRBV20-1
clone size: few
CDR3 protein: SASKPSGRWETQY

V gene: TRBV2
clone size: .
CDR3 protein: ASRKQGVESPLH

V gene: TRBV12-3/TRBV12-4
clone size: .
CDR3 protein: ASSLAGGSEKLF